These 29 T cell receptor beta chains share one sample of origin, sequenced in a study of OX40 agonist ivuxolimab in advanced cancers. The library came from the immunoSEQ multiplex PCR assay. TCRdb took over this immuneACCESS table, retaining in-frame rearrangements with V and J assigned. Such tables are incomplete; in checked studies, under half of the missing clones stem from an unresolved V gene, and the remainder is unexplained. In this sample the table shows some 97,000 clones, approximately 90% of which occur a single time. Together, the top ten hold 0.54% of the sample. The sample here was CD4+ or CD8+ T cells sorted from blood, taken in a trial of the OX40 agonist ivuxolimab. These receptors were taken from an adult with an advanced solid tumor such as melanoma, head and neck, liver or kidney cancer.

The genes are TRBV29-1 and TRBJ1-1; no definite D call. Per germline, CDR1 SQVTM and CDR2 ANQGSEA. CDR3 length: 14 residues. V lost 3 bases and J lost 5, with 16 bases in between. CDR3 region: CSVEKGLLGTEAFF. As DNA, the CDR3 is TGCAGCGTTGAGAAGGGCCTTCTAGGGACTGAAGCTTTCTTT.

This rearrangement joins TRBV13 to TRBJ2-1; D is perhaps TRBD1 (5 bases). The CDR3 sequence is 12 residues long. Per the germline V gene, CDR1 is PRHDT and CDR2 is FYEKMQ (reference sequence). V was cut by 2 bases and J by 10 bases, with 9 bases left in between. Here the CDR3 reads CASSLWTSEQFF. As DNA, the CDR3 is TGTGCCAGCAGCTTATGGACATCGGAGCAGTTCTTC.

The chain joins TRBV5-6 to TRBJ1-4; the match to TRBD1 covers 10 bases. V shed 2 bases and J 7 bases; nucleotides not matched to a gene: 2. CDR3 length equals 14 residues. Germline V lookup: CDR1 SGHDT, CDR2 YYEEEE. The CDR3 nucleotides are TGTGCCAGCAGCTTCCGGGACAGGGGTGAAAAACTGTTTTTT. Protein sequence: CASSFRDRGEKLFF.

The genes are TRBV9 and TRBJ1-1; D remains unclear. The V and J ends lost 0 bases and 1 base respectively, with 7 bases between them. The germline V gene has CDR1 SGDLS and CDR2 YYNGEE. The CDR3 extends over 14 amino acids. Here the CDR3 DNA reads TGTGCCAGCAGCGTAGTGAAAGAGAACACTGAAGCTTTCTTT. The encoded protein is CASSVVKENTEAFF.

J is TRBJ1-1 and V is TRBV2; no clear D gene. V was clipped by 5 bases and J by 1 base, with 8 bases between them. CDR3 length equals 13 residues. Germline V gives CDR1 SNHLY, CDR2 FYNNEI. DNA of the CDR3: TGTGCCAGCAGTTCCCAGTGGAACACTGAAGCTTTCTTT. Amino acids: CASSSQWNTEAFF.

The V call is TRBV9, the J call TRBJ2-1; 9 positions agree with TRBD2. This CDR3 is built from 15 residues. The germline V gene encodes CDR1 SGDLS and CDR2 YYNGEE. V was clipped by 1 base and J by 8 bases; unmatched bases: 7. The CDR3 DNA reads TGTGCCAGCAGCGTACCCCCTAGCGGGACCCATGAGCAGTTCTTC. Translated, it gives CASSVPPSGTHEQFF. Combining the CDR3 with reference TRBV9 and TRBJ2-1 gives the whole variable domain DSGVTQTPKHLITATGQRVTLRCSPRSGDLSVYWYQQSLDQGLQFLIQYYNGEERAKGNILERFSAQQFPDLHSELNLSSLELGDSALYFCASSVPPSGTHEQFFGPGTRLTVL.

The chain joins TRBV6-5 to TRBJ2-5; 7 bases align to TRBD2. CDR1 is MNHEY and CDR2 is SVGAGI in the germline V gene. The CDR3 runs to 12 residues. J lost 3 bases, V lost 10 bases, and 5 bases had no gene match. The DNA for the CDR3 is TGTGCCAACCCGGGACTAAAAGAGACCCAGTACTTC. Translating it yields CANPGLKETQYF.

V is TRBV19 and J is TRBJ1-3, with TRBD1 as a possible D gene (6 bases). CDR3 size: 17 residues. Trimming pared 1 base from V and 1 base from J, leaving 14 bases between. Germline V CDR1 and CDR2: LNHDA, SQIVND (reference sequence). The CDR3 DNA follows: TGTGCCAGTAGTATAGGGGAAAACAGGGTGTCTGGAAACACCATATATTTT. Residues: CASSIGENRVSGNTIYF.

The rearrangement links TRBV11-2 to TRBJ1-1, with no clear D. From germline, CDR1 is SGHAT and CDR2 FQNNGV. The V end was cut by 3 bases, the J end by 3 bases, with 11 bases between. CDR3 size: 14 residues. The CDR3 DNA is TGTGCCAGCAGCTTGGCTGGTAAATACACTGAAGCTTTCTTT. It translates to CASSLAGKYTEAFF.

CDR3: CASSLAGQSTDTQYF. The DNA for the CDR3 is TGTGCCAGCAGCTTAGCAGGACAGAGCACAGATACGCAGTATTTT. The chain carries TRBV7-9 and TRBJ2-3, with D possibly TRBD1 on 6 matching bases. The CDR3 is 15 amino acids. CDR1 SEHNR and CDR2 FQNEAQ come from the germline V gene (reference sequence). The V and J ends lost 0 bases and 0 bases respectively, with 7 bases between them. Looking up the rest from reference TRBV7-9 and TRBJ2-3 gives the full variable domain: DTGVSQNPRHKITKRGQNVTFRCDPISEHNRLYWYRQTLGQGPEFLTYFQNEAQLEKSRLLSDRFSAERPKGSFSTLEIQRTEQGDSAMYLCASSLAGQSTDTQYFGPGTRLTVL.

V is TRBV9 and J is TRBJ2-1; 12 nucleotides align to TRBD2. This CDR3 has 20 amino acids. In germline, CDR1 is SGDLS, CDR2 YYNGEE. Trimming at V came to 0 bases and at J to 0 bases, leaving 10 bases not matched to a gene. CDR3 protein: CASSVGTSGRSQTSYNEQFF. Written as DNA, the CDR3 is TGTGCCAGCAGCGTAGGTACTAGCGGGAGGTCCCAAACCTCCTACAATGAGCAGTTCTTC.

This clone showed up just once. The V call is TRBV6-1, the J call TRBJ2-3, with D tentatively TRBD2 (6 bases). This CDR3 is built from 13 residues. With 6 bases removed from V and 5 bases from J, the gap between germline ends came to 12 bases. The V gene's germline CDR1 is MNHNS and CDR2 SASEGT. Written as DNA, the CDR3 is TGTGCCAGCAGCGGGAGCGGGTTAGATACGCAGTATTTT. Protein: CASSGSGLDTQYF.

The chain has TRBV6-6 and TRBJ1-4; 8 bases map to TRBD1. Germline assignment: CDR1 MNHNY and CDR2 SVGAGI (reference sequence). The CDR3 contains 15 residues. V gave up 0 bases and J gave up 7 bases; unmatched junction bases: 4. CDR3 DNA sequence: TGTGCCAGCAGTTACTCGACAGGGGCACGTGAAAAACTGTTTTTT. This gives the protein CASSYSTGAREKLFF.

This chain links TRBV4-2 with TRBJ2-1; 7 nucleotides agree with TRBD2. Germline V gene sequence: CDR1 LGHNA, CDR2 YNFKEQ. V shed 4 bases, J shed 2 bases, and the junction held 5 bases outside the gene matches. CDR3 size: 15 residues. The CDR3 coding sequence is TGTGCCAGCAGCCGGGAGCGGGATCCCTACAATGAGCAGTTCTTC. Encoded protein: CASSRERDPYNEQFF.

The gene calls are TRBV18 and TRBJ1-3, with no clear D. V lost 3 bases, J lost 3 bases, and 12 bases lay in between. CDR3 size: 15 residues. Looked up from germline, CDR1 is KGHSH and CDR2 is LQKENI. The CDR3 loop reads CASSPVSGVGNTIYF. CDR3 DNA: TGTGCCAGCTCACCCGTGTCCGGGGTTGGAAACACCATATATTTT.

Note on this clone: The sample carries other DNA sequences with the same CDR3. The V and J genes are TRBV5-6 and TRBJ1-2; 8 bases line up with TRBD1. The CDR3 totals 14 residues. The junction had 1 base not matched to a gene; V was cut back by 1 base and J by 2 bases. The germline CDR1 and CDR2 sequences are SGHDT and YYEEEE. CDR3 loop: CASSLRTGNYGYTF. In DNA, the CDR3 is TGTGCCAGCAGCTTGCGGACAGGGAACTATGGCTACACCTTC.

The chain joins TRBV5-4 to TRBJ2-5; perhaps TRBD1 as D (6 bases). This CDR3 region has 15 residues. Trimming shortened V by 4 bases and J by 5 bases, and 18 bases separated the two germline ends. Germline lookup yields CDR1 SGHNT and CDR2 YYREEE (reference sequence). The CDR3 protein is CASSPGPRDKETQYF. CDR3 sequence (DNA): TGTGCCAGCAGCCCTGGTCCCCGGGACAAGGAGACCCAGTACTTC.

The J gene is TRBJ1-3, the V gene TRBV28, with a tentative D call TRBD1 (6 bases). V shed 4 bases and J shed 0 bases, with 10 bases lying between them. This CDR3 has 15 amino acids. Germline CDR1 and CDR2: MDHEN and SYDVKM. Here the CDR3 DNA reads TGTGCCAGCAGTTACGGGGGCATCTCTGGAAACACCATATATTTT. Translated: CASSYGGISGNTIYF.

The chain recombines TRBV7-2 with TRBJ2-7; D uncertain. This CDR3 region has 15 residues. Germline CDR1 is SGHTA and CDR2 is FQGNSA. V was shortened by 0 bases and J by 1 base, with 10 bases between the two germline ends. The CDR3 DNA reads as TGTGCCAGCAGCTTAGCGCTGGTCAGGTCCTACGAGCAGTACTTC. It encodes CASSLALVRSYEQYF.

This chain links TRBV5-1 with TRBJ2-7; TRBD1 might be the D (5 bases). This CDR3 is 18 amino acids long. The V and J ends lost 2 bases and 3 bases respectively, with 24 bases between them. Germline lookup yields CDR1 SGHRS and CDR2 YFSETQ. CDR3 protein: CASSFWPKWGGVRYEQYF. The CDR3 DNA reads as TGCGCCAGCAGCTTTTGGCCCAAATGGGGCGGAGTTCGCTACGAGCAGTACTTC.

This clone was seen more than once but under ten times. Relative to the germline gene, one junction end is altered; a read error may explain this. The chain recombines TRBV5-1 with TRBJ2-7; the D gene is possibly TRBD2 (5 bases). Germline loops: CDR1 SGHRS, CDR2 YFSETQ. This CDR3 has 14 amino acids. The CDR3 spells CASSPGFYSSEQYF. CDR3 sequence (DNA): TGCGCCAGCAGCCCGGGATTTTATTCCTCCGAGCAGTACTTC.

This clone appeared once. This rearrangement joins TRBV19 to TRBJ1-3; no clear D. The V end was cut by 5 bases, the J end by 0 bases, with 11 bases between. The CDR3 sequence is 15 residues long. Germline loops: CDR1 LNHDA, CDR2 SQIVND (reference sequence). This CDR3 is CASSVGRDSGNTIYF. CDR3 coding DNA: TGTGCCAGTAGTGTTGGACGGGACTCTGGAAACACCATATATTTT. Full variable domain (outside the CDR3, taken from reference TRBV19 and TRBJ1-3): DGGITQSPKYLFRKEGQNVTLSCEQNLNHDAMYWYRQDPGQGLRLIYYSQIVNDFQKGDIAEGYSVSREKKESFPLTVTSAQKNPTAFYLCASSVGRDSGNTIYFGEGSWLTVV.

V is TRBV5-4 and J is TRBJ2-2; TRBD2 might be the D (6 bases). Trimming took off 2 bases at V and 3 bases at J, with 17 bases between the two ends. The CDR3 runs to 17 residues. Germline CDR1 SGHNT, CDR2 YYREEE (reference sequence). DNA of the CDR3: TGTGCCAGCAGCTTCCTTTATCGGGGGATTGACACCGGGGAGCTGTTTTTT. Amino acid sequence: CASSFLYRGIDTGELFF.

The chain couples TRBV28 to TRBJ2-1, with D uncertain. This CDR3 region has 12 residues. Germline CDR1 is MDHEN and CDR2 is SYDVKM. V lost 6 bases, J lost 1 base, and 4 bases lay in between. The CDR3 sequence is CASRPSYNEQFF. The CDR3 DNA reads TGTGCCAGCAGGCCTTCCTACAATGAGCAGTTCTTC.

The table lists this clone with a count of one. This sequence joins TRBV7-2 and TRBJ1-3, with D possibly TRBD1 on 5 matching bases. Germline V gives CDR1 SGHTA, CDR2 FQGNSA. CDR3 length equals 16 residues. Trimming shortened V by 5 bases and J by 0 bases, and 14 bases separated the two germline ends. The CDR3 DNA is TGTGCCAGCAGCCCAGAGGCAGGGTACTCTGGAAACACCATATATTTT. Its protein is CASSPEAGYSGNTIYF.

The chain employs TRBV5-6 and TRBJ2-5; 7 bases map to TRBD1. This CDR3 has 15 amino acids. The V gene end was trimmed by 3 bases and the J gene end by 6 bases; junction bases not matched to a gene: 11. In germline, CDR1 is SGHDT, CDR2 YYEEEE. The CDR3 reads CASSYRDSHRQTQYF. CDR3 DNA sequence: TGTGCCAGCAGCTACCGGGACAGCCACCGGCAGACCCAGTACTTC.

The chain combines TRBV7-2 with TRBJ2-1; D possibly corresponds to TRBD1 (5 bases). Trimming left V 2 bases short and J 4 bases short, with 18 bases between. The CDR3 spans 17 residues. CDR1 is SGHTA and CDR2 is FQGNSA in the germline V gene. The CDR3 bases are TGTGCCAGCAGCTTAAAGATAACAGGTTGGGGTTACAATGAGCAGTTCTTC. Encoded protein: CASSLKITGWGYNEQFF.

The chain is built from TRBV14 and TRBJ1-1, with a tentative D call TRBD1 (5 bases). Trimming pared 5 bases from V and 5 bases from J, leaving 15 bases between. The CDR3 has 14 amino acids. Germline CDR1 reads SGHDN; CDR2 reads FVKESK. CDR3 in amino acids: CASSFRTGGTEAFF. The DNA for the CDR3 is TGTGCCAGCAGCTTCCGGACGGGGGGGACTGAAGCTTTCTTT.

The chain employs TRBV7-2 and TRBJ1-5; D not resolved. Between the trimmed V and J ends, which lost 5 bases and 4 bases, there was a span of 6 bases. The CDR3 contains 12 residues. Germline V gene lookup returns CDR1 SGHTA and CDR2 FQGNSA. The CDR3, as DNA: TGTGCCAGCAGCATACAGAATCAGCCCCAGCATTTT. This translates into CASSIQNQPQHF.